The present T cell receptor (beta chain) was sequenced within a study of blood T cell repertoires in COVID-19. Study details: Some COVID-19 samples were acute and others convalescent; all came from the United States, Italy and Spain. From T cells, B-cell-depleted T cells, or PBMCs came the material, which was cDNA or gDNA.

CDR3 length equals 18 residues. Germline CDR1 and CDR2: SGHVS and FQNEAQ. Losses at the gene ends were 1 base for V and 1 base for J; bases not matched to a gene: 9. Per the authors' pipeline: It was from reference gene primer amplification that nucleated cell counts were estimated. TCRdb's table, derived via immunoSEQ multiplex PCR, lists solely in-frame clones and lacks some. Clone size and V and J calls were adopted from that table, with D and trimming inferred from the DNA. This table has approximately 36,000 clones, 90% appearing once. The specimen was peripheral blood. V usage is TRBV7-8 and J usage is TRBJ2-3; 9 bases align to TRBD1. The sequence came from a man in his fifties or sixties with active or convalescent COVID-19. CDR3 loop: CASSLGVPGQGRTDTQYF. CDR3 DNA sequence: TGTGCCAGCAGCTTAGGGGTCCCGGGACAGGGCCGCACAGATACGCAGTATTTT.